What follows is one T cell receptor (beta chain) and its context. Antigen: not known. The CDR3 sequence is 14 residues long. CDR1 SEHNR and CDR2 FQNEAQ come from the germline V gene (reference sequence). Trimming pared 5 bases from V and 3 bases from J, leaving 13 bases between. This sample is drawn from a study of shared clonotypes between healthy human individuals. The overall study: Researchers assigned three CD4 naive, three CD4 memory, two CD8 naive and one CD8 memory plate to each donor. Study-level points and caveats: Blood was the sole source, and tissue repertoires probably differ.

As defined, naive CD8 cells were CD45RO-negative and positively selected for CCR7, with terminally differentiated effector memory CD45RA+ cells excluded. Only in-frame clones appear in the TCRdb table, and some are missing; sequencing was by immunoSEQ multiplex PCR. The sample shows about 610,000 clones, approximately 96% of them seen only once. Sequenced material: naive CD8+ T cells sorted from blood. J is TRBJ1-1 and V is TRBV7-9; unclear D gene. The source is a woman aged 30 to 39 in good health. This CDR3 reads CASSPEGRHTEAFF. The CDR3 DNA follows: TGTGCCAGCAGCCCCGAGGGCAGACACACTGAAGCTTTCTTT.